A selection of T cell receptor beta chains follows, all from one sample in a study of T cells after yellow fever vaccination. A single record per CDR3 protein comes from TCRdb applying MiXCR to the 5' RACE reads. The data show a few hundred thousand distinct CDR3 sequences, 8% to 10% seen once. Source: PBMCs, taken on the day of the first yellow fever vaccination. The source of these receptors is a man aged 18 to 30 who received the YFV17D yellow fever vaccine. Each CDR3 is given with its conserved first and last residue. D genes are given only for firm matches. Clone size appears in some rows only: once, few, many, or a class for an expanded clone.

cdr3_aa,cdr3_nt,j_call,d_call,clone_size,v_call
CASSQGRGRGEKLFF,TGCGCCAGCAGCCAAGGTCGGGGAAGGGGTGAAAAACTGTTTTTT,TRBJ1-4,.,few,TRBV4-1
CASSQIQGANTEAFF,TGTGCCAGCAGCCAGATACAGGGGGCGAACACTGAAGCTTTCTTT,TRBJ1-1,TRBD1,few,TRBV28
CASSLAVAEPYEQYF,TGTGCCAGCAGCTTGGCCGTGGCCGAACCCTACGAGCAGTACTTC,TRBJ2-7,.,.,TRBV5-5
CSAREGGSGPQHF,TGCAGTGCTAGAGAGGGGGGAAGTGGGCCCCAGCATTTT,TRBJ1-5,.,few,TRBV20-1
CASSLTAVETQYF,TGCGCCAGCAGCTTGACGGCGGTTGAGACCCAGTACTTC,TRBJ2-5,.,.,TRBV5-1
CASRRTGDNQPQHF,TGTGCCAGCAGGAGGACAGGAGACAATCAGCCCCAGCATTTT,TRBJ1-5,TRBD1,many,TRBV12-3/TRBV12-4
CASSPRVGGGEQFF,TGTGCCAGCAGCCCCCGAGTGGGGGGCGGTGAGCAGTTCTTC,TRBJ2-1,.,.,TRBV7-2
CASSSTGSPYEQYF,TGTGCCAGCTCATCAACAGGGAGTCCCTACGAGCAGTACTTC,TRBJ2-7,.,many,TRBV18
CASSRITSGQGLWGYTF,TGTGCCAGCAGCCGAATCACCTCCGGACAGGGTCTGTGGGGCTACACCTTC,TRBJ1-2,TRBD1,.,TRBV28
CASSQELSRPYSNQPQHF,TGCGCCAGCAGCCAGGAACTTAGCAGACCTTATAGCAATCAGCCCCAGCATTTT,TRBJ1-5,.,.,TRBV4-3
CASRWRQDIESYNEQFF,TGTGCCAGCAGGTGGAGACAGGACATCGAGAGCTACAATGAGCAGTTCTTC,TRBJ2-1,.,many,TRBV7-9
CASSLTPTDRETQYF,TGTGCCAGCAGCTTGACGCCGACTGACCGGGAGACCCAGTACTTC,TRBJ2-5,.,.,TRBV5-5
CASSSQTRRSYGYTF,TGTGCCAGCAGTTCGCAAACTCGGAGGAGCTATGGCTACACCTTC,TRBJ1-2,.,.,TRBV12-3/TRBV12-4
CSAREGGTQYF,TGCAGTGCTAGAGAGGGAGGAACGCAGTATTTT,TRBJ2-3,.,few,TRBV20-1
CASSLPGQGVDTGELFF,TGTGCCAGCAGCTTGCCCGGACAGGGGGTCGACACCGGGGAGCTGTTTTTT,TRBJ2-2,TRBD1,few,TRBV7-9
CASRLKPGRMNTEAFF,TGTGCCAGCAGACTCAAACCCGGACGGATGAACACTGAAGCTTTCTTT,TRBJ1-1,.,.,TRBV6-2/TRBV6-3
CASSLNRGRGDQPQHF,TGTGCCAGCAGCCTGAACAGGGGTAGAGGCGATCAGCCCCAGCATTTT,TRBJ1-5,TRBD1,.,TRBV7-2
CASRLIWNTGELFF,TGTGCCAGTAGGCTGATCTGGAACACCGGGGAGCTGTTTTTT,TRBJ2-2,.,.,TRBV19
CASSNPGGNEQFF,TGTGCCAGCAGCAATCCAGGGGGTAATGAGCAGTTCTTC,TRBJ2-1,TRBD1,.,TRBV9
CASSLEGGKNSPLHF,TGTGCCAGCAGCTTAGAGGGGGGGAAAAATTCACCCCTCCACTTT,TRBJ1-6,.,few,TRBV7-2
CASSSGTGRHGELFF,TGTGCCAGCAGCTCCGGGACAGGTCGTCATGGGGAGCTGTTTTTT,TRBJ2-2,TRBD1,many,TRBV5-6
CASSKWNTEAFF,TGTGCCAGCAGCAAATGGAACACTGAAGCTTTCTTT,TRBJ1-1,.,few,TRBV7-9
CASSLEAGGLGYTF,TGCGCCAGCAGCTTGGAGGCAGGAGGTCTCGGCTACACCTTC,TRBJ1-2,.,.,TRBV5-1
CASTSGTSWDSNQPQHF,TGTGCCAGTACCTCTGGAACCTCGTGGGATAGCAATCAGCCCCAGCATTTT,TRBJ1-5,.,.,TRBV19
CASSQPGRGRAGELFF,TGCGCCAGCAGCCAGCCGGGACGGGGTCGCGCCGGGGAGCTGTTTTTT,TRBJ2-2,.,.,TRBV4-3
CATGTGADEQFF,TGTGCCACAGGGACAGGTGCGGATGAGCAGTTCTTC,TRBJ2-1,TRBD1,few,TRBV10-3
CASSSTNSHYNEQFF,TGTGCCAGCAGTTCCACCAACTCACATTACAATGAGCAGTTCTTC,TRBJ2-1,.,.,TRBV6-5
CASSSGYTIYF,TGTGCCAGCAGCTCAGGGTACACCATATATTTT,TRBJ1-3,.,.,TRBV28
CASRTGHQPQHF,TGTGCCAGCAGAACAGGGCACCAGCCCCAGCATTTT,TRBJ1-5,.,.,TRBV6-2/TRBV6-3
CASSYPYQPQHF,TGTGCCAGCAGTTACCCATATCAGCCCCAGCATTTT,TRBJ1-5,.,few,TRBV6-2/TRBV6-3
CASSPSRGLPLDF,TGTGCCAGCAGCCCCAGTCGGGGGCTGCCTTTGGACTTC,TRBJ2-5,.,.,TRBV9
CASSFRTALNTEAFF,TGTGCCAGCAGCTTCCGGACAGCCTTGAACACTGAAGCTTTCTTT,TRBJ1-1,.,.,TRBV7-3
CASRQGLAYGYTF,TGTGCCAGCAGACAGGGACTCGCCTATGGCTACACCTTC,TRBJ1-2,.,.,TRBV6-1
CATSNPDRGTSEQYF,TGTGCCACCAGCAACCCGGACAGGGGTACATCCGAGCAGTACTTC,TRBJ2-7,TRBD1,many,TRBV15
CASSAGQGITDTQYF,TGCGCCAGCAGTGCGGGACAGGGGATTACAGATACGCAGTATTTT,TRBJ2-3,TRBD1,.,TRBV10-1
CASSLVGLGGRREKLFF,TGTGCCAGCAGCTTGGTGGGTCTCGGGGGGCGAAGGGAAAAACTGTTTTTT,TRBJ1-4,.,.,TRBV7-6
CASSQGASANQPQHF,TGCGCCAGCAGCCAGGGGGCCAGCGCTAATCAGCCCCAGCATTTT,TRBJ1-5,.,many,TRBV4-1
CASSTSQSSYEQYF,TGTGCCAGTAGTACGAGTCAAAGCTCCTACGAGCAGTACTTC,TRBJ2-7,.,once,TRBV19
CASSVDRAPEKLFF,TGCGCCAGCAGCGTGGACAGGGCGCCTGAAAAACTGTTTTTT,TRBJ1-4,TRBD1,.,TRBV5-1
CASSLGWETQYF,TGTGCCAGCAGCTTGGGGTGGGAGACCCAGTACTTC,TRBJ2-5,.,many,TRBV7-2
CASTQGNEQFF,TGTGCCAGCACCCAAGGCAATGAGCAGTTCTTC,TRBJ2-1,.,many,TRBV12-3/TRBV12-4
CSATGTNSPLHF,TGCAGTGCTACAGGGACTAATTCACCCCTCCACTTT,TRBJ1-6,.,many,TRBV20-1
CASTRTPSSEPQHF,TGTGCCAGCACCAGAACCCCATCATCGGAGCCCCAGCATTTT,TRBJ1-5,.,.,TRBV9
CASSLLAGLVQPQHF,TGTGCCAGCAGCTTACTCGCAGGTCTCGTTCAGCCCCAGCATTTT,TRBJ1-5,.,few,TRBV7-2
CASSLGGTSYEQYF,TGTGCCAGCAGCTTAGGGGGCACGTCCTATGAGCAGTACTTC,TRBJ2-7,.,many,TRBV7-6
CASILPLPEQGATLHTDTQYF,TGTGCCAGCATCCTCCCACTCCCCGAACAGGGGGCGACACTCCACACAGATACGCAGTATTTT,TRBJ2-3,.,.,TRBV21-1
CASSQDQNFNYGYTF,TGCGCCAGCAGCCAAGATCAGAACTTTAACTATGGCTACACCTTC,TRBJ1-2,.,.,TRBV4-3
CASSQNPQLATYNEQFF,TGCGCCAGCAGCCAAAATCCCCAACTGGCGACATACAATGAGCAGTTCTTC,TRBJ2-1,.,many,TRBV4-1
CASSRGDNEQFF,TGTGCCAGCAGCCGAGGAGACAATGAGCAGTTCTTC,TRBJ2-1,.,many,TRBV11-1
CASRHRDGSSYNSPLHF,TGTGCCAGCAGGCACCGGGACGGGAGCTCCTATAATTCACCCCTCCACTTT,TRBJ1-6,.,many,TRBV12-3/TRBV12-4
CASSVTGGRSYEQYF,TGTGCCAGCAGCGTGACAGGTGGGAGATCCTACGAGCAGTACTTC,TRBJ2-7,.,few,TRBV5-5
CASSRLTGAHTNEQFF,TGTGCCAGCAGCCGTCTAACGGGGGCGCATACTAATGAGCAGTTCTTC,TRBJ2-1,.,few,TRBV5-4
CASSWSLYSNQPQHF,TGTGCCAGTAGTTGGTCCCTTTATAGCAATCAGCCCCAGCATTTT,TRBJ1-5,.,many,TRBV19
CASSLVGNGETQYF,TGTGCCAGCAGCTTGGTGGGGAACGGGGAGACCCAGTACTTC,TRBJ2-5,.,.,TRBV5-4